The 9 T cell receptor beta chains reported below all come from one sample, sequenced in a study of beta chain features in type 1 diabetes (dated by TCRdb to the late 2010s). Receptor amplification or capture employed the immunoSEQ multiplex PCR assay. The entire amount of isolated RNA was reverse transcribed using the High Capacity cDNA Reverse Transcription Kit, so the sequenced TCRB transcripts were expressed ones. In TCRdb, the immuneACCESS table is reduced to in-frame sequences with V and J assigned. These tables do not hold every clone; where another copy was compared, an unresolved V gene accounts for under half, and the others remain unexplained. For this sample there are 450,000 or so clones; over 10% appear just once. The ten top clones hold around 0.05% of the sample. Material for sequencing was naive CD4+ T cells from blood. Reading the label with the study, this specimen's cell subset or site is: true naive CD4+ T cells. The receptors shown here come from a young woman in good health.

The chain has TRBV30 and TRBJ1-1; 10 nucleotides agree with TRBD1. From germline, CDR1 is GTSNPN and CDR2 SVGIG (reference sequence). With 0 bases clipped from V and 5 bases from J, the junction kept 9 bases outside the gene matches. The CDR3 has 16 amino acids. The CDR3: CAWSVSRTGGKTEAFF. In nucleotides, the CDR3 is TGTGCCTGGAGTGTTTCCCGGACAGGGGGGAAAACTGAAGCTTTCTTT.

The chain combines TRBV9 with TRBJ2-4; D uncertain. The CDR3 covers 14 residues. Per germline, CDR1 SGDLS and CDR2 YYNGEE. V dropped 3 bases and J dropped 6 bases, with 13 bases sitting between them. The CDR3 DNA reads as TGTGCCAGCAGCGCAACAAGGACGGGAAACATTCAGTACTTC. This gives the protein CASSATRTGNIQYF.

The chain is built from TRBV5-1 and TRBJ2-5, with D possibly being TRBD1 (5 bases). In germline, CDR1 is SGHRS, CDR2 YFSETQ. V was pared by 0 bases and J by 5 bases, with 8 bases between. CDR3 length: 13 residues. The CDR3 DNA reads TGCGCCAGCAGCTTGGGGGCAGGGGAGACCCAGTACTTC. This translates into CASSLGAGETQYF.

V gene TRBV25-1 combines with J gene TRBJ2-7; the D gene is possibly TRBD1 (6 bases). Germline-derived CDR1 and CDR2 are MGHDK and SYGVNS. There are 13 residues in the CDR3. Trimming shortened V by 5 bases and J by 3 bases, and 11 bases separated the two germline ends. CDR3 in DNA: TGTGCCAGCAGTCCTTGGACAGACTACGAGCAGTACTTC. Translation: CASSPWTDYEQYF.

The chain has TRBV28 and TRBJ1-2; TRBD1 agrees at 8 bases. CDR1 is MDHEN and CDR2 is SYDVKM in the germline V gene. The CDR3 runs 14 residues. V lost 6 bases to trimming and J lost 1 base; unmatched junction nucleotides: 4. This CDR3 reads CASRRTGSNYGYTF. In nucleotides, the CDR3 is TGTGCCAGCAGGCGGACAGGGAGTAACTATGGCTACACCTTC.

The chain carries TRBV9 and TRBJ2-2, with TRBD1 matching over 8 bases. CDR1 is SGDLS, CDR2 YYNGEE, per germline. The J segment lost 4 bases and the V segment lost 4 bases, leaving 6 bases of the junction unmatched. The CDR3 contains 15 residues. The CDR3: CASSYQTGVTGELFF. The CDR3 DNA sequence: TGTGCCAGCAGCTACCAGACAGGGGTCACCGGGGAGCTGTTTTTT.

The chain combines TRBV2 with TRBJ2-4; possibly TRBD1 or TRBD2 for D (5 bases each). Germline values: CDR1 SNHLY, CDR2 FYNNEI. With 8 bases removed from V and 0 bases from J, the gap between germline ends came to 11 bases. This CDR3 contains 14 residues. In nucleotides, the CDR3 is TGTGCCAGCGGGGACGATCTAGCCAAAAACATTCAGTACTTC. Amino acids: CASGDDLAKNIQYF.

Concerning this clone: The same CDR3 can be traced to other DNA sequences in this sample. V gene TRBV29-1 combines with J gene TRBJ2-3; a possible D gene is TRBD2 (5 bases). The CDR3 spans 12 residues. V gave up 3 bases and J gave up 3 bases, with 7 bases separating them. The germline V gene has CDR1 SQVTM and CDR2 ANQGSEA. DNA for the CDR3: TGCAGCGTTGACACGGGGACAGATACGCAGTATTTT. Its protein is CSVDTGTDTQYF.

This clone occurred a few times. V gene TRBV7-6 combines with J gene TRBJ1-1; D uncertain. This CDR3 is built from 12 residues. Germline V CDR1 and CDR2: SGHVS, FNYEAQ. Trimming left V 1 base short and J 7 bases short, with 7 bases between. The chain's CDR3 is CASSLDEIEAFF. In nucleotides, the CDR3 is TGTGCCAGCAGCTTAGATGAGATTGAAGCTTTCTTT.